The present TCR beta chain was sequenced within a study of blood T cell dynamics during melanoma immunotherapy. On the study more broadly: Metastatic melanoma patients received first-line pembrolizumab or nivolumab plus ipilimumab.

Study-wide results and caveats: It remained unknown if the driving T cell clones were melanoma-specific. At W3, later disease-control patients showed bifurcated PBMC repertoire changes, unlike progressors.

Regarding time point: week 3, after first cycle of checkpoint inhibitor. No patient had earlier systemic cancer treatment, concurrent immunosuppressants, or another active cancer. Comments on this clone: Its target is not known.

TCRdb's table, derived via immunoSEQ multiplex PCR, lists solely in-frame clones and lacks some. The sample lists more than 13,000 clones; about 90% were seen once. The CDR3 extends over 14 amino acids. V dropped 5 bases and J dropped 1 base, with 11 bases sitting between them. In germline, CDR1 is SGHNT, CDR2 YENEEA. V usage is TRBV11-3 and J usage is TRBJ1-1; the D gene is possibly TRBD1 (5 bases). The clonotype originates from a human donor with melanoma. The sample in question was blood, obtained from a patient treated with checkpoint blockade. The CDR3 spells CASSPGRPNTEAFF. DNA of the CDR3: TGTGCCAGCAGCCCGGGACGGCCGAACACTGAAGCTTTCTTT.